A single sample gave rise to the 23 T cell receptor beta chains below, sequenced in a study of PD-1 blockade in mismatch repair-deficient tumors. Sequenced by immunoSEQ multiplex PCR; TCRdb stores in-frame clones only, minus some. The table includes about 120,000 clones, roughly nine tenths detected once. Here the sequenced sample was peripheral blood, taken 44 weeks after starting pembrolizumab. Source of these receptors: an adult with mismatch repair-deficient cancer.

This clone has a handful of counts. This chain links TRBV6-5 with TRBJ2-3; D gene uncertain. The V end lost 7 bases, the J end lost 0 bases, and 14 bases lay between the germline ends. The CDR3 runs 15 residues. CDR1 is MNHEY, CDR2 SVGAGI, per germline. The CDR3 nucleotides are TGTGCCAGCAATCTGGGTGCCCGGAGCACAGATACGCAGTATTTT. Translation: CASNLGARSTDTQYF.

The chain uses TRBV11-2 and TRBJ2-3; 13 nucleotides match TRBD2. The CDR3 is made up of 16 amino acids. V trimming: 2 bases; J trimming: 4 bases; junction bases outside the gene matches: 3. Germline V gives CDR1 SGHAT, CDR2 FQNNGV. CDR3 residues: CASSLMGLAGSDTQYF. For the CDR3, the DNA is TGTGCCAGCAGCTTAATGGGACTAGCGGGATCAGATACGCAGTATTTT.

The genes are TRBV15 and TRBJ2-1; TRBD2 matches at 10 bases. The germline gives CDR1 LNHNV, CDR2 YYDKDF (reference sequence). V was pared by 1 base and J by 5 bases, with 5 bases of the junction left unmatched. This CDR3 contains 16 residues. CDR3 nucleotide sequence: TGTGCCACCAGCAGAGGGTCTCTAGCGGGAGACAATGAGCAGTTCTTC. Amino acids: CATSRGSLAGDNEQFF.

The rearrangement uses TRBV5-1 and TRBJ1-1; the D is unclear. Germline V gene sequence: CDR1 SGHRS, CDR2 YFSETQ. The CDR3 sequence is 15 residues long. Trimming removed 0 bases at V and 0 bases at J, with 9 bases between. CDR3 sequence: CASSLARDMNTEAFF. The CDR3 nucleotides are TGCGCCAGCAGCTTGGCTCGGGATATGAACACTGAAGCTTTCTTT.

This clone was seen more than once but under ten times. The V call is TRBV4-1, the J call TRBJ2-7; D unclear. The V gene lost 3 bases and the J gene lost 7 bases, with 10 bases spanning the gap. The CDR3 is made up of 12 amino acids. Germline V lookup: CDR1 MGHRA, CDR2 YSYEKL. The CDR3 sequence: CASSHEDLEQYF. The CDR3 region has the DNA TGCGCCAGCAGCCATGAAGACTTGGAGCAGTACTTC.

The rearrangement links TRBV28 to TRBJ1-2; D possibly corresponds to TRBD1 (5 bases). There are 16 residues in the CDR3. Germline CDR1 MDHEN, CDR2 SYDVKM. Trimming pared 5 bases from V and 0 bases from J, leaving 16 bases between. CDR3 DNA: TGTGCCAGCAGTCTGATGGACATCAAAGCTAACTATGGCTACACCTTC. The encoded protein is CASSLMDIKANYGYTF.

The rearrangement joins TRBV19 to TRBJ2-7; 8 bases are shared with TRBD2. Looked up from germline, CDR1 is LNHDA and CDR2 is SQIVND (reference sequence). Unmatched junction bases numbered 13, after V lost 3 bases and J lost 3 bases. The CDR3 sequence is 17 residues long. The CDR3 DNA sequence: TGTGCCAGTAGTATTGGGGGGGTCGGACTAGCAGGCTACGAGCAGTACTTC. It codes for CASSIGGVGLAGYEQYF.

The chain recombines TRBV28 with TRBJ1-4; D remains unclear. CDR3 length: 14 amino acids. V shed 3 bases and J shed 4 bases, with 9 bases lying between them. CDR1 and CDR2 (germline): MDHEN, SYDVKM. The CDR3 protein is CASSFNGLNEKLFF. CDR3 nucleotide sequence: TGTGCCAGCAGTTTTAACGGCCTTAATGAAAAACTGTTTTTT.

V gene TRBV5-8 combines with J gene TRBJ1-2, with TRBD1 identical over 9 bases. The V and J ends lost 5 bases and 5 bases, in that order; junction bases with no gene match: 13. This CDR3 has 16 residues. CDR1 is SGHTS and CDR2 is YDEGEE in the germline V gene. CDR3 DNA: TGTGCCAGCAGTCGCGAGGGACAGGGCCGGCCTTATGGCTACACCTTC. Its protein is CASSREGQGRPYGYTF.

The CDR3 DNA follows: TGTGCCAGCAGTGCCACCGGGACAGGGCTCTACGAGCAGTACTTC. The encoded protein is CASSATGTGLYEQYF. The chain links TRBV27 to TRBJ2-7, with TRBD1 matching 9 bases. From germline, CDR1 is MNHEY and CDR2 SMNVEV (reference sequence). V gave up 5 bases and J gave up 3 bases; unmatched junction bases: 8. The CDR3 runs to 15 residues.

The chain combines TRBV6-5 with TRBJ1-5; D is perhaps TRBD1 (6 bases). Per the germline V gene, CDR1 is MNHEY and CDR2 is SVGAGI. The CDR3 loop spans 15 amino acids. V shed 5 bases and J shed 3 bases, with 14 bases lying between them. The CDR3 spells CASSISGAPNQPQHF. As DNA, the CDR3 is TGTGCCAGCAGTATTTCAGGGGCTCCCAATCAGCCCCAGCATTTT.

The chain couples TRBV13 to TRBJ2-7, with D perhaps matching TRBD1 (5 bases). The length of the CDR3 is 15 residues. Germline CDR1 reads PRHDT; CDR2 reads FYEKMQ (reference sequence). Trimming took 4 bases from V and 4 from J, leaving 17 bases between them. The CDR3 loop reads CASSSLGEEKYEQYF. CDR3 bases: TGTGCCAGCAGCTCGCTAGGGGAAGAGAAATACGAGCAGTACTTC.

The chain joins TRBV28 to TRBJ1-1; D call uncertain. Trimming pared 6 bases from V and 0 bases from J, leaving 2 bases between. In germline, CDR1 is MDHEN, CDR2 SYDVKM. The CDR3 covers 11 residues. CDR3 residues: CASRVNTEAFF. Here the CDR3 DNA reads TGTGCCAGCAGGGTGAACACTGAAGCTTTCTTT.

This chain connects TRBV4-1 to TRBJ2-7; D call uncertain. Germline V gene data show CDR1 as MGHRA and CDR2 as YSYEKL. CDR3 length equals 11 residues. The germline V and J ends were trimmed by 3 bases and 6 bases, with 6 bases remaining between them. CDR3 in amino acids: CASSHFSEQYF. CDR3 nucleotides: TGCGCCAGCAGCCATTTTTCCGAGCAGTACTTC.

This clone came up a few times. The chain employs TRBV7-9 and TRBJ2-1; 13 nucleotides align to TRBD2. CDR1 is SEHNR, CDR2 FQNEAQ, per germline (reference sequence). The junction had 7 bases not matched to a gene; V was cut back by 5 bases and J by 9 bases. CDR3 length: 15 residues. The CDR3 DNA is TGTGCCAGCAGCCCTAGGACTAGCGGGAGTGGTGAGCAGTTCTTC. Amino acid sequence: CASSPRTSGSGEQFF.

The gene calls are TRBV4-2 and TRBJ2-1; 8 nucleotides agree with TRBD1. V shed 3 bases, J shed 8 bases, and the junction held 21 bases outside the gene matches. The CDR3 is 19 residues long. CDR1 and CDR2 from the germline V gene are LGHNA and YNFKEQ. The CDR3 region has the DNA TGTGCCAGCAGCCACTACATCACAGGGGGTTCCTTGGTCGGGGATGAGCAGTTCTTC. Residues: CASSHYITGGSLVGDEQFF.

CDR3 sequence reads: CASSRGHLSSYNEQFF. The CDR3 DNA is TGTGCCAGCAGCAGGGGACACCTCTCATCCTACAATGAGCAGTTCTTC. J is TRBJ2-1 and V is TRBV9; D may be TRBD1 (6 bases). Between the trimmed V and J ends, which lost 4 bases and 1 base, there was a span of 15 bases. Germline CDR1 and CDR2: SGDLS and YYNGEE. The CDR3 runs 16 residues.

This clone was observed a single time. One end of the junction is discordant with germline, which a read error may explain. This chain joins TRBV4-1 and TRBJ2-3; TRBD2 is a possible D gene (6 bases). Germline V lookup: CDR1 MGHRA, CDR2 YSYEKL. This CDR3 has 14 amino acids. The CDR3 DNA is TGCGCCAGCAGCCAAGTTAGGGACTCCCTTACGGCTCATTTT. Its protein is CASSQVRDSLTAHF.

This clone was picked up a small number of times. The chain uses TRBV7-9 and TRBJ2-7; D remains ambiguous. Trimming took 5 bases from V and 0 from J, leaving 8 bases between them. Germline-derived CDR1 and CDR2 are SEHNR and FQNEAQ (reference sequence). The length of the CDR3 is 13 residues. The CDR3 DNA is TGTGCCAGCAGCCCTCGCCACTCCTACGAGCAGTACTTC. Its translation is CASSPRHSYEQYF.

The J gene is TRBJ2-7, the V gene TRBV29-1; possibly TRBD2 for D (6 bases). V was clipped by 2 bases and J by 2 bases, with 10 bases between them. The CDR3 runs 13 residues. The germline V gene has CDR1 SQVTM and CDR2 ANQGSEA. The CDR3 DNA is TGCAGCGTTGAATTGGAGGGACCCTACGAGCAGTACTTC. It translates to CSVELEGPYEQYF.

The CDR3 region is CASSLTGSGETQYF. The CDR3 DNA sequence: TGTGCCAGCAGCTTGACAGGGTCGGGGGAGACCCAGTACTTC. The chain uses TRBV5-4 and TRBJ2-5; D might be TRBD1 (6 bases). The CDR3 loop spans 14 amino acids. Trimming stripped 1 base from V and 5 bases from J, with 12 bases between. Germline CDR1 is SGHNT and CDR2 is YYREEE (reference sequence).

The chain couples TRBV30 to TRBJ1-2; possibly TRBD1 for D (5 bases). V lost 0 bases and J lost 4, with 15 bases in between. This CDR3 has 15 amino acids. CDR1 GTSNPN and CDR2 SVGIG come from the germline V gene (reference sequence). CDR3 sequence reads: CAWSVRHPRGYGYTF. The CDR3 DNA follows: TGTGCCTGGAGTGTAAGGCACCCGAGGGGCTATGGCTACACCTTC.

The chain links TRBV15 to TRBJ1-1; 7 bases map to TRBD1. V dropped 2 bases and J dropped 5; count of bases not matched to a gene: 26. Germline CDR1 LNHNV, CDR2 YYDKDF (reference sequence). This CDR3 is built from 21 residues. The CDR3 spells CATSRPKVPWAGGTLKTEAFF. The CDR3 DNA is TGTGCCACCAGCAGACCCAAGGTCCCATGGGCAGGGGGTACTTTAAAAACTGAAGCTTTCTTT.